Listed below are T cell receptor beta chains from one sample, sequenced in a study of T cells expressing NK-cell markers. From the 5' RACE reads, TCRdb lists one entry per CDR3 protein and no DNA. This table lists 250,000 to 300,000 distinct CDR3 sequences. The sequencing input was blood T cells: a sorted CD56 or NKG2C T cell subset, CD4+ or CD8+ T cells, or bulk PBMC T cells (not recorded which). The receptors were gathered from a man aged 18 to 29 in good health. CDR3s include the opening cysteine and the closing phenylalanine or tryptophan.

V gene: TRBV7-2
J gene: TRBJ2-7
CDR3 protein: CASSLELGTPYEQYF

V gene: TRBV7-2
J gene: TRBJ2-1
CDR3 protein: CASSLGQGYYNEQFF

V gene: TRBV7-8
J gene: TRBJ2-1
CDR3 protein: CASIQDGGSYNEQFF

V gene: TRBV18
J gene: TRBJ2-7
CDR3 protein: CASSESGADEQYF

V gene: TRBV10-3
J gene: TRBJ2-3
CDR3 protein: CAISEDRDTQYF

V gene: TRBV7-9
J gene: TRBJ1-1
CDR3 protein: CASSSKWGKDTEAFF

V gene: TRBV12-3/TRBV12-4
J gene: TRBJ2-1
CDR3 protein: CASSEPGQGSHNEQFF

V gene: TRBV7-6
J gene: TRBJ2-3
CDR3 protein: CASSSRDRGIDTQYF

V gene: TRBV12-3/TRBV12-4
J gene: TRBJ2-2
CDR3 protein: CASSPQTRLNTGELFF

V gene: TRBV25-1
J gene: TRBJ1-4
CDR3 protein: CASSEPDRGDEKLFF

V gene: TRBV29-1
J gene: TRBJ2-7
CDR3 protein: CSGGWAREQYF

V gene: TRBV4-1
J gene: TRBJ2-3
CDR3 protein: CASSQLTTSGSGNTQYF

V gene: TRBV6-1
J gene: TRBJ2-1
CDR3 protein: CASSTQGLAGGAYNEQFF

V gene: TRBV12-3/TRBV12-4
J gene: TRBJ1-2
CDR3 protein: CASTHRPPYGYTF

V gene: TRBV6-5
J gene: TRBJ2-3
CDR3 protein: CASSLHGGTSTDTQYF

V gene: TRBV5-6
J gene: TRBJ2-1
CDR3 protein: CASRKNHPSYNEQFF

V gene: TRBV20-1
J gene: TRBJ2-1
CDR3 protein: CSANPGSLNEQFF

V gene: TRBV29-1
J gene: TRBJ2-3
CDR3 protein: CSVEPTSTDTQYF

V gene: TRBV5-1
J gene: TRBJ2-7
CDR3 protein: CASSLGSPAHEQYF

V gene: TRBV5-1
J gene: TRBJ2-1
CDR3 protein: CASSLGQTNNEQFF

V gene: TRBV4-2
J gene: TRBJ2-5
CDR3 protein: CASSQVSRTESAAQYF

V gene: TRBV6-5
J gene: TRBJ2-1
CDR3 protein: CASSYKLTGAGYNEQFF

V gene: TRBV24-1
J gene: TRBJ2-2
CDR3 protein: CATKQADTGELFF

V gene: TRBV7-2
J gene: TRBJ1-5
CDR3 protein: CASSYGQGGEAQHF

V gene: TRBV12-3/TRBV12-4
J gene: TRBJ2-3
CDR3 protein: CASLLAGGVDTQYF

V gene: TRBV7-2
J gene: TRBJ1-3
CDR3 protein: CASSQTGSSGNTIYF

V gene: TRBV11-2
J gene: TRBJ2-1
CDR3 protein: CASSLESGRYSYNEQFF

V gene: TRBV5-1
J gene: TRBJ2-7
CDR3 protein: CASSLSLGQGSYEQYF

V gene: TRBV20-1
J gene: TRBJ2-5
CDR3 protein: CSARAVNAGQGNGGVQGYF

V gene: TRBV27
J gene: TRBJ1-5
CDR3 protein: CASSLRGARNQPQHF

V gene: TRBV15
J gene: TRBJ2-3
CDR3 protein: CATGSGGTSTDTQYF

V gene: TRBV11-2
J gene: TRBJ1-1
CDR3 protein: CASSLWTSSMNTEAFF

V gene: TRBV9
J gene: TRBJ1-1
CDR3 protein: CASSATGVLTEAFF

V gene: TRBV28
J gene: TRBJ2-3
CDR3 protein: CASSFFLAAVGTADTQYF

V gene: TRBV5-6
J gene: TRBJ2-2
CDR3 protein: CASSWSRGGLNTGELFF

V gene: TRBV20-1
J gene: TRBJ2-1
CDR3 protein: CSVARAGANEQFF

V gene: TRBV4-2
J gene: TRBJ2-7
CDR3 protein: CASSRTRGSYEQYF

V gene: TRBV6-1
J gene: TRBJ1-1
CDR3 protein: CASSIKARGTEAFF

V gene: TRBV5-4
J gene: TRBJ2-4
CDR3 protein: CASSLAGTGGLGAKNIQYF

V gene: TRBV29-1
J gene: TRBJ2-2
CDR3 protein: CSADTGTGFVFF

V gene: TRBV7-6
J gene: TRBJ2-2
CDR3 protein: CASSLYIIAGLGELFF

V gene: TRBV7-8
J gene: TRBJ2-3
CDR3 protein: CASSFNRGTDTQYF

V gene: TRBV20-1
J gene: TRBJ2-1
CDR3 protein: CSAQDRSSYNEQFF

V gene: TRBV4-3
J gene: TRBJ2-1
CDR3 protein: CASSQEALGVRYNEQFF

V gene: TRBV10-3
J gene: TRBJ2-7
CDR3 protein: CATGTETYEQYF

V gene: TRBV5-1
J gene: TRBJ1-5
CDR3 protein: CASSPGTGIQPQHF

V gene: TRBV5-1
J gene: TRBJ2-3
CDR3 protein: CASSARELADTQYF

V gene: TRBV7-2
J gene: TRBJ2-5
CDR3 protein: CASSLLAGETETQYF

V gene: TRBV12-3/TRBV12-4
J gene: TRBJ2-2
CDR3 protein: CASGQFNTGELFF

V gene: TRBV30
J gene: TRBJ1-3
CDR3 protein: CACNSHRGSGNTIYF

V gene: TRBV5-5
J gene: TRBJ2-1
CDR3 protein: CARRLDRVIYNEQFF

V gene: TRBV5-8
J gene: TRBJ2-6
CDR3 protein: CASSFASLAGNSGANVLTF

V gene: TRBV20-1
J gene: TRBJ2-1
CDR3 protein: CSAMRGALTKREVRNEQFF

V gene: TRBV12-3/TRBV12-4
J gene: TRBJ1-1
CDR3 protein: CASRTGFGKAFF

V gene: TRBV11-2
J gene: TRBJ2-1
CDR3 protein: CASSPVTSPYNEQFF

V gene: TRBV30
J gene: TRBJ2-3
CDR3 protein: CAWRLAGLNSDTQYF

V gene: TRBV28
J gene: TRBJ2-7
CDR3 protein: CASTRGAVRSEQYF

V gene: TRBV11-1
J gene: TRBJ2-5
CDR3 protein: CASSLTGTGQETQYF

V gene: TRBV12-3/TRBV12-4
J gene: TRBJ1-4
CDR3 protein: CASSLGSGREKLFF

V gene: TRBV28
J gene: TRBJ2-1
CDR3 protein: CASSRRGKQFF